What follows are 28 T cell receptor beta chains derived from one specimen sequenced in a study of blood T cell repertoires in COVID-19. Profiling relied on immunoSEQ multiplex PCR, and the TCRdb table lists in-frame clones only, not all of them. The table shows around 300,000 clones, with roughly 90% occurring only once. Sequenced sample: peripheral blood. These receptors were taken from a man aged 45-65 years with acute or convalescent COVID-19.

The V and J genes are TRBV19 and TRBJ1-2, with D hard to call. The CDR3 loop spans 12 amino acids. Trimming took 8 bases from V and 6 from J, leaving 13 bases between them. Germline V CDR1 and CDR2: LNHDA, SQIVND (reference sequence). The DNA for the CDR3 is TGTGCCAGTCGGGCGGGAGAGGATGGCTACACCTTC. Translating gives CASRAGEDGYTF.

In this sample, this clone turned up a few times. The chain links TRBV4-2 to TRBJ2-1; 12 bases map to TRBD2. The V and J ends lost 2 bases and 0 bases, in that order; junction bases with no gene match: 8. The CDR3 is 19 amino acids. Germline V gene lookup returns CDR1 LGHNA and CDR2 YNFKEQ. CDR3 coding DNA: TGTGCCAGCAGCCAAACAACTAGCGGGGGGCCAAGCTCCTACAATGAGCAGTTCTTC. This translates into CASSQTTSGGPSSYNEQFF.

A few counts support this clone. The chain employs TRBV6-6 and TRBJ2-2; perhaps TRBD1 as D (6 bases). From germline, CDR1 is MNHNY and CDR2 SVGAGI (reference sequence). The CDR3 runs to 15 residues. Trimming shortened V by 5 bases and J by 6 bases, and 16 bases separated the two germline ends. The CDR3 bases are TGTGCCAGCAGTGAGGGCCGCCAGGGGTCCGGGGAGCTGTTTTTT. Its protein product is CASSEGRQGSGELFF.

The rearrangement joins TRBV2 to TRBJ2-1, with TRBD1 identical over 10 bases. With 0 bases clipped from V and 8 bases from J, the junction kept 10 bases outside the gene matches. The CDR3 extends over 17 amino acids. Germline CDR1 is SNHLY and CDR2 is FYNNEI. The CDR3 DNA reads TGTGCCAGCAGTGAAGCGCTTAGGACAGGGGGTGTATATGAGCAGTTCTTC. It yields the protein CASSEALRTGGVYEQFF.

The chain combines TRBV6-5 with TRBJ2-5; 7 bases line up with TRBD1. This CDR3 comprises 14 residues. Germline lookup yields CDR1 MNHEY and CDR2 SVGAGI. Trimming took 6 bases from V and 5 from J; bases not matched to a gene: 9. CDR3 sequence (DNA): TGTGCCAGCAGACCGAGGGGGCTGCTTGAGACCCAGTACTTC. Encoded protein: CASRPRGLLETQYF.

As regards this clone: Because it lacks the conserved phenylalanine or tryptophan at the end, this CDR3 is likely a read error. Because the CDR3's place on the DNA is in doubt, the DNA is left out and the CDR3 is given as listed by TCRdb. V gene TRBV12-3 or TRBV12-4 combines with J gene TRBJ1-1; the D segment call TRBD1 is taken from the table without a DNA check. The CDR3 is 13 amino acids in total, end residues counted. CDR3 in amino acids: CASSLGQGAPGPL.

The chain couples TRBV10-1 to TRBJ2-7, with a tentative D call TRBD2 (6 bases). The CDR3 length is 14 residues. With 0 bases removed from V and 2 bases from J, the gap between germline ends came to 8 bases. The V gene's germline CDR1 is WNHNN and CDR2 SYGVQD (reference sequence). The CDR3 region has the DNA TGCGCCAGCAGTGAGTCCGGGGGACCCTACGAGCAGTACTTC. Translating it yields CASSESGGPYEQYF.

This clone came up once. J is TRBJ2-7 and V is TRBV27; maybe TRBD2 (7 bases). V lost 7 bases and J lost 0, with 16 bases in between. CDR1 and CDR2 (germline): MNHEY, SMNVEV (reference sequence). CDR3 size: 15 residues. The CDR3 DNA is TGTGCCAGCACCCAAATGGCGGGGGCCTCCTACGAGCAGTACTTC. It encodes CASTQMAGASYEQYF.

This chain links TRBV29-1 with TRBJ2-7, with D unclear. Germline CDR1 is SQVTM and CDR2 is ANQGSEA. V was cut by 4 bases and J by 5 bases, with 21 bases left in between. The CDR3 length is 15 residues. CDR3 nucleotides: TGCAGCGTTGCAGAGACCGCGGCCCCCGAAGACGAGCAGTACTTC. This encodes CSVAETAAPEDEQYF.

This chain joins TRBV6-5 and TRBJ2-7; possible D gene TRBD1, 6 bases. From germline, CDR1 is MNHEY and CDR2 SVGAGI. Trimming stripped 4 bases from V and 4 bases from J, with 11 bases between. CDR3 size: 13 residues. The CDR3 loop reads CASSSRDIYEQYF. The CDR3 DNA reads TGTGCCAGCAGTTCCCGGGACATATACGAGCAGTACTTC.

V is TRBV4-1 and J is TRBJ2-2; the match to TRBD1 covers 9 bases. The CDR3 runs to 16 residues. Trimming at V came to 4 bases and at J to 8 bases, leaving 11 bases not matched to a gene. CDR1 MGHRA and CDR2 YSYEKL come from the germline V gene. CDR3 DNA sequence: TGCGCCAGCAGCCCCGGACAGGGGCCTTTTATGGGGGAGCTGTTTTTT. Translating gives CASSPGQGPFMGELFF.

The CDR3 nucleotides are TGTGCCAGCAGTTATAACAGCTACACTGAAGCTTTCTTT. Amino acids: CASSYNSYTEAFF. The chain has TRBV6-5 and TRBJ1-1; no clear D gene. Trimming shortened V by 3 bases and J by 3 bases, and 8 bases separated the two germline ends. Germline values: CDR1 MNHEY, CDR2 SVGAGI. There are 13 residues in the CDR3.

The rearrangement uses TRBV5-6 and TRBJ2-2, with D possibly matching TRBD2 (6 bases). The length of the CDR3 is 15 residues. V lost 7 bases and J lost 0, with 13 bases in between. The germline gives CDR1 SGHDT, CDR2 YYEEEE. In DNA, the CDR3 is TGTGCCAGCTTAATCGCGGGGACGAACACCGGGGAGCTGTTTTTT. It codes for CASLIAGTNTGELFF. Full variable domain (outside the CDR3, taken from reference TRBV5-6 and TRBJ2-2): DAGVTQSPTHLIKTRGQQVTLRCSPKSGHDTVSWYQQALGQGPQFIFQYYEEEERQRGNFPDRFSGHQFPNYSSELNVNALLLGDSALYLCASLIAGTNTGELFFGEGSRLTVL.

Here the CDR3 DNA reads TGTGCCAGCAGTAAGGACATCTCTAACTATGGCTACACCTTC. This translates into CASSKDISNYGYTF. The chain has TRBV7-6 and TRBJ1-2; perhaps TRBD1 as D (5 bases). Germline V gives CDR1 SGHVS, CDR2 FNYEAQ. This CDR3 comprises 14 residues. Deletions cut 6 bases from V and 0 bases from J, with 11 bases between.

V gene TRBV3-1 (or the pseudogene TRBV3-2) combines with J gene TRBJ1-1, with TRBD1 identical over 10 bases. CDR3 length equals 13 residues. CDR1 and CDR2 (germline): LGHDT, YNNKEL (reference sequence). After removal of 4 bases from V and 11 bases from J, the junction contained 7 bases not matched to a gene. The CDR3 protein is CASSPRQGADAFF. The CDR3 nucleotides read TGTGCCAGCAGCCCAAGACAGGGGGCGGACGCTTTCTTT.

This chain joins TRBV12-3 or TRBV12-4 and TRBJ2-3; the D is unclear. The CDR3 is 12 residues long. Trimming shortened V by 5 bases and J by 5 bases, and 8 bases separated the two germline ends. The CDR3 region is CASSALGDTQYF. CDR3 in DNA: TGTGCCAGCAGTGCACTCGGAGATACGCAGTATTTT.

V is TRBV9 and J is TRBJ1-1, with D possibly matching TRBD1 (6 bases). Trimming left V 3 bases short and J 6 bases short, with 12 bases between. The CDR3 has 13 amino acids. Per germline, CDR1 SGDLS and CDR2 YYNGEE. CDR3 residues: CASSAPEGAEAFF. CDR3 sequence (DNA): TGTGCCAGCAGCGCCCCCGAGGGGGCTGAAGCTTTCTTT.

The chain carries TRBV11-2 and TRBJ2-7, with D maybe TRBD1 (6 bases). Looked up from germline, CDR1 is SGHAT and CDR2 is FQNNGV. V dropped 2 bases and J dropped 3 bases, with 14 bases sitting between them. This CDR3 spans 15 amino acids. Here the CDR3 reads CASSLSPGQYYEQYF. For the CDR3, the DNA is TGTGCCAGCAGCTTATCCCCTGGACAGTACTACGAGCAGTACTTC.

J is TRBJ2-6 and V is TRBV4-1; 7 bases match TRBD1. The V gene end was trimmed by 3 bases and the J gene end by 0 bases; junction bases not matched to a gene: 5. The CDR3 has 17 amino acids. Germline V gives CDR1 MGHRA, CDR2 YSYEKL. The CDR3 sequence is CASSHTGTASGANVLTF. The CDR3 DNA sequence: TGCGCCAGCAGCCATACCGGGACAGCCTCTGGGGCCAACGTCCTGACTTTC.

This chain connects TRBV6-5 to TRBJ2-5; D might be TRBD1 (5 bases). Germline CDR1 MNHEY, CDR2 SVGAGI. This CDR3 region has 15 residues. The V gene lost 2 bases and the J gene lost 5 bases, with 15 bases spanning the gap. DNA of the CDR3: TGTGCCAGCAGTTACAACCCTGTTTGGGGCGAGACCCAGTACTTC. It yields the protein CASSYNPVWGETQYF.

The gene calls are TRBV25-1 and TRBJ2-1, with a weak D call TRBD1 (5 bases). The CDR3 runs to 15 residues. Looked up from germline, CDR1 is MGHDK and CDR2 is SYGVNS. V was cut by 3 bases and J by 6 bases, with 15 bases left in between. The chain's CDR3 is CASSDQGVGINEQFF. The CDR3 region has the DNA TGTGCCAGCAGTGATCAAGGGGTGGGAATCAATGAGCAGTTCTTC.

The rearrangement links TRBV18 to TRBJ2-3; TRBD2 matches 7 bases. Looked up from germline, CDR1 is KGHSH and CDR2 is LQKENI. The CDR3 totals 16 residues. V was pared by 0 bases and J by 1 base, with 4 bases of the junction left unmatched. The CDR3 coding sequence is TGTGCCAGCTCACCACCGAAGCGGGGCGGCACAGATACGCAGTATTTT. Protein: CASSPPKRGGTDTQYF.

The J gene is TRBJ1-6, the V gene TRBV20-1, with unresolved D. This CDR3 spans 11 amino acids. Germline V CDR1 and CDR2: DFQATT, SNEGSKA (reference sequence). With 3 bases removed from V and 5 bases from J, the gap between germline ends came to 2 bases. This CDR3 reads CSASNNSPLHF. The CDR3 bases are TGCAGTGCTAGCAATAATTCACCCCTCCACTTT.

Only one count was recorded for this clone. The gene calls are TRBV12-3 or TRBV12-4 and TRBJ2-7; 8 bases agree with TRBD2. V trimming: 5 bases; J trimming: 7 bases; junction bases outside the gene matches: 1. The CDR3 consists of 11 residues. This CDR3 reads CASSREGEQYF. The CDR3 DNA sequence: TGTGCCAGCAGTCGGGAGGGTGAGCAGTACTTC.

CDR3 DNA: TGTGCCAGCAGGAACACAGGAGATACGCAGTATTTT. Protein product: CASRNTGDTQYF. V and J are TRBV6-5 and TRBJ2-3; maybe TRBD1 (5 bases). Germline V CDR1 and CDR2: MNHEY, SVGAGI. Trimming removed 6 bases from V and 5 bases from J, with 9 bases in between. The CDR3 length is 12 residues.

The genes are TRBV7-6 and TRBJ1-3; the D gene is possibly TRBD1 (6 bases). Per germline, CDR1 SGHVS and CDR2 FNYEAQ. V was shortened by 0 bases and J by 0 bases, with 15 bases between the two germline ends. This CDR3 has 18 amino acids. CDR3 protein: CASSLAQGGAHSGNTIYF. The DNA for the CDR3 is TGTGCCAGCAGCTTAGCGCAAGGGGGGGCCCACTCTGGAAACACCATATATTTT.

V usage is TRBV5-1 and J usage is TRBJ1-1; TRBD1 matches 8 bases. The CDR3 totals 14 residues. The germline V gene encodes CDR1 SGHRS and CDR2 YFSETQ. V lost 6 bases and J lost 5; bases outside the gene matches: 9. CDR3 amino acids: CASTPGGRITEAFF. The DNA for the CDR3 is TGCGCCAGCACCCCAGGGGGCCGGATTACTGAAGCTTTCTTT.

This rearrangement joins TRBV6-2 or TRBV6-3 to TRBJ2-6, with 10 positions matching TRBD1. CDR1 is MNHEY and CDR2 is SVGEGT in the germline V gene. After removal of 2 bases from V and 3 bases from J, the junction contained 7 bases not matched to a gene. The CDR3 has 18 amino acids. CDR3 amino acids: CASSYPTGGALGANVLTF. The CDR3 DNA sequence: TGTGCCAGCAGTTACCCGACAGGGGGCGCGCTTGGGGCCAACGTCCTGACTTTC.